This T cell receptor delta chain was captured by sequencing in a study of gammadelta T cells in human blood (dated by TCRdb to the early 2020s). The method behind the library was RT-PCR. Sequencing relied on an Illumina MiSeq. TCRdb reanalyzed the public reads with the CATT caller, and identical DNA sequences were merged afterwards. The sample table lists some 1,300 delta-chain clones, more than 9.5% of them with a count of one. Clones ranked in the top ten supply 6.2% of the sample. Broader findings and caveats from the paper: According to the study, polyclonal expansion of innate gamma-delta T cells immediately after birth appeared to be driven by microbial exposure.

From the cysteine through the phenylalanine, the CDR3 covers 19 amino acids. Here the CDR3 DNA is all that survives: 57 bases in frame from base 1. The germline V gene yields TSWWSYY for CDR1 and QGS for CDR2. As concerns this clone: The antigen it recognizes is unknown. Given a much more abundant clone one base away, this may be a read error.

The clonotype was recovered from a newborn. Rearrangement joined TRDV1 to TRDJ1; the D gene is perhaps TRDD2, from 5 matching bases. Sample: non-Vgamma9Vdelta2 gamma-delta T cells from cord blood. In nucleotide form, the sequence is TGTGCTCTTGGGGAACTAGAAGGCCTTCGCTCTTCGTACACCGATAAACTCACCTTT. This yields the protein CALGELEGLRSSYTDKLTF.